Sequencing of this T cell receptor beta chain was carried out in a study of sequential checkpoint blockade in melanoma. Study-wide background: First-line arms were nivolumab then ipilimumab, or the reverse, randomized 1:1. After both sequences, patients received maintenance nivolumab.

Sequencing was performed with immunoSEQ multiplex PCR; in TCRdb, only in-frame clones are kept and a portion is missing. The table lists 20,000 or so clones, 75% to 85% of them singletons. Looked up from germline, CDR1 is MGHDK and CDR2 is SYGVNS. CDR3 length equals 14 residues. V shed 2 bases and J shed 2 bases, with 10 bases lying between them. Treatment noted: randomized to nivolumab then ipilimumab (arm A) or the reverse (arm B). None of the patients previously received DNA-damaging chemotherapy. Sorted cells were live CD3+CD8+, lacking CD19 and CD56, from PBMCs. The specimen comprised CD8+ T cells sorted from blood (inferred from file names), sampled from a patient given nivolumab and ipilimumab in sequence. The sequence was obtained from a human donor with melanoma. J is TRBJ2-7 and V is TRBV25-1; D not resolved. CDR3 bases: TGTGCCAGCAGTGAACTAGGCGATGCCTACGAGCAGTACTTC. This codes for CASSELGDAYEQYF.